A selection of T cell receptor beta chains follows, all from one sample in a study of identical twins. TCRdb reanalysed the 5' RACE reads using MiXCR and keeps one entry per CDR3 protein. Of 570,000 or so distinct CDR3 sequences in the sample, just under 10% were seen once. This same sample was also part of a study on yellow fever vaccine responses in identical twins.

Material for sequencing was PBMCs. These receptors originate from a woman aged 18-30 years in good health. The CDR3 runs from the conserved cysteine through the conserved F or W. The D gene is left open where the match is weak. Clone size is stated in some rows and not others, as once, few, many or a class when expanded.

V gene	J gene	D gene	clone size	CDR3 length	CDR3 protein	CDR3 DNA
TRBV18	TRBJ1-4	TRBD1	NA	14	CASSRQGGNEKLFF	TGTGCCAGCTCACGACAGGGTGGTAATGAAAAACTGTTTTTT
TRBV7-2	TRBJ2-3	NA	few	16	CASSLSPPRSTDTQYF	TGTGCCAGCAGCCTCAGCCCCCCTAGGAGCACAGATACGCAGTATTTT
TRBV15	TRBJ2-5	NA	few	14	CATSGLRGLETQYF	TGTGCCACCAGCGGTTTGCGGGGTCTGGAGACCCAGTACTTC
TRBV18	TRBJ2-1	TRBD2	NA	12	CASLSGSNEQFF	TGTGCCAGCCTCAGCGGGAGTAATGAGCAGTTCTTC
TRBV7-9	TRBJ2-3	NA	few	15	CATETGNPGGDTQYF	TGTGCCACCGAGACAGGGAACCCCGGGGGAGATACGCAGTATTTT
TRBV28	TRBJ1-2	NA	many	14	CAGAKGFSNYGYTF	TGTGCCGGAGCCAAAGGGTTTTCGAACTATGGCTACACCTTC
TRBV7-6	TRBJ2-7	NA	NA	13	CASSLFPGWEQYF	TGTGCCAGCAGCTTATTCCCAGGGTGGGAGCAGTACTTC
TRBV20-1	TRBJ2-3	NA	many	13	CSASRGGGDTQYF	TGCAGTGCTAGTAGGGGGGGGGGTGATACGCAGTATTTT
TRBV28	TRBJ2-5	NA	NA	16	CASSQSGLGARETQYF	TGTGCCAGCAGTCAATCGGGGCTTGGGGCGAGGGAGACCCAGTACTTC
TRBV3-1	TRBJ2-7	TRBD1	NA	17	CASSPRTGVGITYEQYF	TGTGCCAGCAGCCCCCGGACAGGGGTTGGCATTACCTACGAGCAGTACTTC
TRBV24-1	TRBJ2-4	NA	few	15	CATSENRGPKNIQYF	TGTGCCACCAGTGAAAACCGGGGTCCCAAAAACATTCAGTACTTC
TRBV20-1	TRBJ2-7	TRBD2	few	16	CSARDLRAQAGGEQYF	TGCAGTGCTAGAGACCTGCGGGCCCAAGCGGGAGGGGAGCAGTACTTC
TRBV6-1	TRBJ2-3	NA	NA	16	CASSLKRSPLTDTQYF	TGTGCCAGCAGTCTAAAGCGGTCCCCGCTCACAGATACGCAGTATTTT
TRBV20-1	TRBJ1-3	TRBD1	NA	16	CSARGTTGDSGNTIYF	TGCAGTGCTAGGGGAACGACAGGGGACTCTGGAAACACCATATATTTT
TRBV6-1	TRBJ2-7	TRBD2	NA	19	CASSLDRRTSGGSSYEQYF	TGTGCCAGCAGCCTAGACAGGCGTACTAGCGGGGGGAGCTCCTACGAGCAGTACTTC
TRBV18	TRBJ2-1	TRBD2	NA	15	CASSPASGRLNEQFF	TGTGCCAGCTCACCAGCTAGCGGGAGATTGAATGAGCAGTTCTTC
TRBV7-2	TRBJ1-1	NA	few	17	CASSLAKTGRRNTEAFF	TGTGCCAGCAGCTTAGCCAAAACTGGGAGGAGGAACACTGAAGCTTTCTTT
TRBV23-1	TRBJ2-7	NA	few	17	CASSQLFPLGSVREQYF	TGCGCCAGCAGTCAACTTTTTCCCTTGGGGTCAGTCCGCGAGCAGTACTTC
TRBV6-1	TRBJ2-1	NA	few	14	CASSPDVVRGEQFF	TGTGCCAGCAGCCCGGACGTAGTGAGGGGCGAGCAGTTCTTC
TRBV7-8	TRBJ1-5	NA	NA	16	CASSLGGIMGNQPQHF	TGTGCCAGCAGCTTGGGGGGGATAATGGGCAATCAGCCCCAGCATTTT
TRBV7-9	TRBJ2-1	TRBD2	many	15	CASSERSGRDNEQFF	TGTGCCAGCAGCGAGCGTAGCGGGAGGGACAATGAGCAGTTCTTC
TRBV7-8	TRBJ1-1	NA	few	16	CASSKTQGTTYTEAFF	TGTGCCAGCAGCAAGACACAGGGAACGACGTACACTGAAGCTTTCTTT
TRBV5-1	TRBJ2-1	NA	many	14	CASSLGQLYGEQFF	TGCGCCAGCAGCTTGGGCCAGTTATACGGGGAGCAGTTCTTC
TRBV25-1	TRBJ2-1	TRBD2	NA	19	CASSESLLAGGLHYNEQFF	TGTGCCAGCAGTGAGTCTCTACTAGCGGGAGGGCTCCACTACAATGAGCAGTTCTTC
TRBV7-9	TRBJ2-1	NA	few	13	CASSLSLTHVPFF	TGTGCCAGCAGCTTATCTTTGACCCATGTCCCGTTCTTC
TRBV7-2	TRBJ2-3	NA	few	18	CASSLAVHILARTDTQYF	TGTGCCAGCAGCTTAGCCGTCCATATTCTAGCGCGCACAGATACGCAGTATTTT
TRBV6-5	TRBJ1-1	TRBD1	NA	17	CASSSPRTGGWNTEAFF	TGTGCCAGCAGTTCACCCAGGACAGGGGGCTGGAACACTGAAGCTTTCTTT
TRBV7-9	TRBJ2-1	NA	many	10	CASSLREQFF	TGTGCCAGCAGTTTGAGGGAGCAGTTCTTC
TRBV7-9	TRBJ2-5	NA	few	14	CASSAAGAQETQYF	TGTGCCAGCAGCGCTGCAGGGGCTCAAGAGACCCAGTACTTC
TRBV7-6	TRBJ2-3	NA	many	16	CASSLDLDGSTDTQYF	TGTGCCAGCAGCTTAGACCTAGACGGTAGCACAGATACGCAGTATTTT
TRBV29-1	TRBJ2-1	NA	many	14	CSVDGSEEFNEQFF	TGCAGCGTTGACGGGAGTGAAGAATTCAATGAGCAGTTCTTC
TRBV12-3/TRBV12-4	TRBJ2-2	TRBD2	many	17	CATRSLAETRNTGELFF	TGTGCCACCCGCTCCCTAGCGGAAACTCGGAACACCGGGGAGCTGTTTTTT